A selection of T cell receptor beta chains follows, all from one sample in a study of spatial heterogeneity in lung cancer. TCRdb processed the 5' RACE reads anew with MiXCR; each CDR3 protein has one entry. The sample contains about 7,100 distinct CDR3 sequences, roughly 6.5% of which appear only once. The specimen comprised lung tumor tissue, sampled at surgery. The receptors stem from a male donor with early-stage non-small cell lung cancer. The CDR3 runs from the conserved cysteine through the conserved F or W. Fields, in order: clone size, V gene, D gene, J gene, CDR3 DNA, CDR3 protein. The D gene is left open where the match is weak. The size of a clone is reported for some rows only, either as once, few or many, or as a class for expanded clones.

many	TRBV20-1	.	TRBJ1-2	TGCAGTGCTCAGGACGTGGGTGGAGGCTACACCTTC	CSAQDVGGGYTF
many	TRBV12-3/TRBV12-4	.	TRBJ1-2	TGTGCCAGCAGTTTACAGGGGCTACTCTATGGCTACACCTTC	CASSLQGLLYGYTF
.	TRBV9	.	TRBJ1-2	TGTGCCAGCAGCCCATCTGGAGGAGGGGATCATGGCTACACCTTC	CASSPSGGGDHGYTF
medium-sized	TRBV24-1	.	TRBJ2-3	TGTGCCAGTGGGAAGGCAGATACGCAGTATTTT	CASGKADTQYF
medium-sized	TRBV29-1	.	TRBJ1-1	TGCAGCGTTGAATCTCCGGAGAACACTGAAGCTTTCTTT	CSVESPENTEAFF
medium-sized	TRBV9	.	TRBJ1-1	TGTGCCAGCAGCTCCTGGAACACTGAAGCTTTCTTT	CASSSWNTEAFF
many	TRBV2	TRBD2	TRBJ2-5	TGTGCCAGCAAAGGACTAGCGGGACTAAATCCGGCGACCCAGTACTTC	CASKGLAGLNPATQYF
many	TRBV7-2	.	TRBJ2-3	TGTGCCAGCAGCTTGACTCCCGCAGATACGCAGTATTTT	CASSLTPADTQYF
medium-sized	TRBV23-1	.	TRBJ2-5	TGCGCCAGCAGCCCTACAGGGACGGCCGCAGGCGGGACCCAGTACTTC	CASSPTGTAAGGTQYF
many	TRBV5-1	TRBD1	TRBJ1-4	TGCGCCAGCAGCGCGGGACAGCCCAATGAAAAACTGTTTTTT	CASSAGQPNEKLFF
many	TRBV30	.	TRBJ2-7	TGTGCCTGGAGTATGGGCCAGGGCGGGGAGTACTTC	CAWSMGQGGEYF
medium-sized	TRBV5-4	.	TRBJ2-2	TGTGCCAGCAGCTCGGCAAAGGGCAGGACCACCGGGGAGCTTTTTTTT	CASSSAKGRTTGELFF
many	TRBV20-1	.	TRBJ2-4	TGCAGTGCTAGAGATCCCAGTGACATTCAGTACTTC	CSARDPSDIQYF
medium-sized	TRBV5-1	.	TRBJ2-5	TGCGCCAGCAGCGAGATAGGATCCACCCGAACGGACACCCAGTACTTC	CASSEIGSTRTDTQYF
.	TRBV11-2	TRBD1	TRBJ2-7	TGTGCCAGCAGCCCGGACAGGGGGCGCTTCCCTTACGAGCAGTACTTC	CASSPDRGRFPYEQYF
medium-sized	TRBV5-1	TRBD1	TRBJ2-7	TGCGCCAGCAGCTCCGGGACAGGGTCCGACGAGCAGTACTTC	CASSSGTGSDEQYF
medium-sized	TRBV10-2	.	TRBJ2-7	TGCGCCAGCAGTGAGATTGGTAGCGCAATCTACGAGCAGTACTTC	CASSEIGSAIYEQYF
many	TRBV12-3/TRBV12-4	.	TRBJ2-3	TGTGCCAGCAGCTTAAGGGAAGTCAGTACGCAGTATTTT	CASSLREVSTQYF
many	TRBV4-1	.	TRBJ1-4	TGCGCCAGCAGCCAAGGTCCCCGGGGTTTTGGAACTAATGAAAAACTGTTTTTT	CASSQGPRGFGTNEKLFF
.	TRBV7-2	.	TRBJ2-3	TGTGCCAGCAGCTCTGGGGCCCGGGGATTAGATACGCAGTATTTT	CASSSGARGLDTQYF
many	TRBV7-6	TRBD2	TRBJ2-3	TGTGCCAGCAGCTTAGCGGGAGGGCCGACAGATACGCAGTATTTT	CASSLAGGPTDTQYF
medium-sized	TRBV2	.	TRBJ2-1	TGTGCCACCTCCGTGGGGCCCCAGCTTGAGCAGTTCTTC	CATSVGPQLEQFF
many	TRBV6-2/TRBV6-3	.	TRBJ2-3	TGTGCCAGCAGCGGGCCGTGGGGAACAGATACGCAGTATTTT	CASSGPWGTDTQYF
few	TRBV6-6	.	TRBJ1-1	TGTGCCAGCAGCCCGCCCGAGTTGAACACTGAAGCTTTCTTT	CASSPPELNTEAFF
few	TRBV24-1	.	TRBJ2-2	TGTGCCACCAGACCGCCAGGGGACACCGGGGAGCTGTTTTTT	CATRPPGDTGELFF
medium-sized	TRBV3-1	.	TRBJ2-3	TGTGCCAGCAGCCAAGATACTGTCTATGCCACAGATACGCAGTATTTT	CASSQDTVYATDTQYF
few	TRBV15	.	TRBJ2-2	TGTGCCACCAGCAGAGAGAGGGGCAGGGAGAACACCGGGGAGCTGTTTTTT	CATSRERGRENTGELFF
few	TRBV29-1	TRBD2	TRBJ2-1	TGCAGCGTTGACATAGCGGGAGTAGTCTACAATGAGCAGTTCTTC	CSVDIAGVVYNEQFF
few	TRBV19	.	TRBJ2-1	TGTGCCACCAGAGAGGGAAGCTCCTACAATGAGCAGTTCTTC	CATREGSSYNEQFF